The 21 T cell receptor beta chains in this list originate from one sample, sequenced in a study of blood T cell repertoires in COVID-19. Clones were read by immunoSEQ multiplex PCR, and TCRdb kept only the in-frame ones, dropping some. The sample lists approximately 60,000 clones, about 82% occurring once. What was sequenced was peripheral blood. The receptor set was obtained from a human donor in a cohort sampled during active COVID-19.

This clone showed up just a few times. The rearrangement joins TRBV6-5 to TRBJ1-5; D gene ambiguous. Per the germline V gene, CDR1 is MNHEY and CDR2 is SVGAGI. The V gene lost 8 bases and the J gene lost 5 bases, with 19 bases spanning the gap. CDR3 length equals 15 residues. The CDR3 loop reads CASALRGWGDQPQHF. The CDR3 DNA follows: TGTGCCAGCGCACTACGAGGTTGGGGAGATCAGCCCCAGCATTTT.

The CDR3 DNA reads as TGTGCCAGCAGACTGTTGTACCAAGAGACCCAGTACTTC. Protein: CASRLLYQETQYF. The chain uses TRBV6-5 and TRBJ2-5; D uncertain. The CDR3 sequence is 13 residues long. Trimming left V 6 bases short and J 0 bases short, with 8 bases between. Germline CDR1 and CDR2: MNHEY and SVGAGI.

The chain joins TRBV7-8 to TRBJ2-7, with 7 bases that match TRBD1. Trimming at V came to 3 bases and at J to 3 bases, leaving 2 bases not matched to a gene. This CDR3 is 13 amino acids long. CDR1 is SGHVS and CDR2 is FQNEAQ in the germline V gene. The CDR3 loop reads CASSLDRRYEQYF. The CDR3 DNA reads TGTGCCAGCAGCTTGGACAGGCGCTACGAGCAGTACTTC.

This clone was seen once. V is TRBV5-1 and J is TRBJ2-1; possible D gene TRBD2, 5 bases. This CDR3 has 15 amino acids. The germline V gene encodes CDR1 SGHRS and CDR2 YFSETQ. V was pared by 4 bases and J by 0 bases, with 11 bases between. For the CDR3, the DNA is TGCGCCAGCAGCCCCGAGGGAAACTCCTACAATGAGCAGTTCTTC. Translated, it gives CASSPEGNSYNEQFF.

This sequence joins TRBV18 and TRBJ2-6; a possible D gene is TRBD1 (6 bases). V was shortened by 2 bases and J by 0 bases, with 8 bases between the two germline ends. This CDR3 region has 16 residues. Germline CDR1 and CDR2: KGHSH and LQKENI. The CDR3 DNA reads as TGTGCCAGCTCACCATTGGACAGCTCTGGGGCCAACGTCCTGACTTTC. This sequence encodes CASSPLDSSGANVLTF.

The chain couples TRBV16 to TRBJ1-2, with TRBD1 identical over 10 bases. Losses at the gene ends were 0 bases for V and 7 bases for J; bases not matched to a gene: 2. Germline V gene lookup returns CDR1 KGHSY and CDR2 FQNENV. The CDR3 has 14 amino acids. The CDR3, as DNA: TGTGCCAGCAGCCAATCGGGACAGGGGTCTGGCTACACCTTC. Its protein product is CASSQSGQGSGYTF.

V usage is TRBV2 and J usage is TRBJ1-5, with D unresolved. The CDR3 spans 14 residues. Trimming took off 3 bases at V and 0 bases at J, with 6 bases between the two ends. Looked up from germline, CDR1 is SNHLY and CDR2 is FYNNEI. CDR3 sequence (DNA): TGTGCCAGCAGTGACAGAAATAGCAATCAGCCCCAGCATTTT. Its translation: CASSDRNSNQPQHF. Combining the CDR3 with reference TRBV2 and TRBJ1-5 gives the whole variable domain EPEVTQTPSHQVTQMGQEVILRCVPISNHLYFYWYRQILGQKVEFLVSFYNNEISEKSEIFDDQFSVERPDGSNFTLKIRSTKLEDSAMYFCASSDRNSNQPQHFGDGTRLSIL.

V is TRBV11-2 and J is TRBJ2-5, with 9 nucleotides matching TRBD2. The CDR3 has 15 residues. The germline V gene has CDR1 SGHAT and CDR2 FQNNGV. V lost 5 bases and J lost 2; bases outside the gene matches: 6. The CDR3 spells CASSQLGLAQETQYF. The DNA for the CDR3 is TGTGCCAGCAGCCAGCTGGGACTAGCACAAGAGACCCAGTACTTC.

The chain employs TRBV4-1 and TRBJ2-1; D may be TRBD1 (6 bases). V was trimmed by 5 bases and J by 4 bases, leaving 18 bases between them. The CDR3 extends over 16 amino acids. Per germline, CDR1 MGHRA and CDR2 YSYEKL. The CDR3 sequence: CASSSRTDRLYNEQFF. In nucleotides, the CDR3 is TGCGCCAGCAGCTCCCGGACAGATCGACTTTACAATGAGCAGTTCTTC.

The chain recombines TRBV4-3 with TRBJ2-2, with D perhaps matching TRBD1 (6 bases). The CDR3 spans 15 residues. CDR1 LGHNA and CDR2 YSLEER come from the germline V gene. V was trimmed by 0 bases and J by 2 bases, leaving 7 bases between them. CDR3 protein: CASSQDRGNTGELFF. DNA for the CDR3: TGCGCCAGCAGCCAAGACAGGGGAAACACCGGGGAGCTGTTTTTT.

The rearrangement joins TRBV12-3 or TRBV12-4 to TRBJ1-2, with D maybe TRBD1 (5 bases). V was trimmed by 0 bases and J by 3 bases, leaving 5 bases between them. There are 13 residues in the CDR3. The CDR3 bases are TGTGCCAGCAGTTTAGCCAGGGACTATGGCTACACCTTC. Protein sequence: CASSLARDYGYTF.

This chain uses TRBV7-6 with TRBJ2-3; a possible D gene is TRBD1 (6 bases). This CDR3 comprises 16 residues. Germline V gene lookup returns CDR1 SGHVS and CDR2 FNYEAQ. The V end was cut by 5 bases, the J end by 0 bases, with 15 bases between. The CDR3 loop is CASSPRTAESTDTQYF. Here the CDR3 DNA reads TGTGCCAGCAGCCCAAGGACAGCTGAGAGCACAGATACGCAGTATTTT.

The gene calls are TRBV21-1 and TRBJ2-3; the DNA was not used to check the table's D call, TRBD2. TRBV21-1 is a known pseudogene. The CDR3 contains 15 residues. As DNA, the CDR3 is TGTGCCAGCAGCAATGGAAATAGCAGCGGAGATACGCAGTATTTT. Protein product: CASSNGNSSGDTQYF.

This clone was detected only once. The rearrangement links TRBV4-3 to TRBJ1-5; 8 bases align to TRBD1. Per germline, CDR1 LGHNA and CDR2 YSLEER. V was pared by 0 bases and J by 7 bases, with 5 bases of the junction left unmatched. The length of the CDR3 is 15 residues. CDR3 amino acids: CASSQETGGMQPQHF. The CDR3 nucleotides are TGCGCCAGCAGCCAAGAAACAGGGGGTATGCAGCCCCAGCATTTT.

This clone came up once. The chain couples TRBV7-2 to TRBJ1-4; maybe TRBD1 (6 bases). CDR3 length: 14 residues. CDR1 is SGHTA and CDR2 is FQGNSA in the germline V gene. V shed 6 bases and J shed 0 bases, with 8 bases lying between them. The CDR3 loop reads CASRGGPTNEKLFF. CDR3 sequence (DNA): TGTGCCAGCAGGGGGGGGCCAACTAATGAAAAACTGTTTTTT.

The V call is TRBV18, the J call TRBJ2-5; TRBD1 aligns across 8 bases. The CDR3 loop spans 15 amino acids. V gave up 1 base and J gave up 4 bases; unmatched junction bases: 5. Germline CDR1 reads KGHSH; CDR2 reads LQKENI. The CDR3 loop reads CASSPQDRVGETQYF. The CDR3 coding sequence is TGTGCCAGCTCACCACAGGACAGGGTCGGAGAGACCCAGTACTTC.

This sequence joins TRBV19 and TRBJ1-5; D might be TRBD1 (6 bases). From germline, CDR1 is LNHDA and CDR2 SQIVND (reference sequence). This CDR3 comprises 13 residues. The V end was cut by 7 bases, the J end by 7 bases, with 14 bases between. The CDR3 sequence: CASTVGAGQPQHF. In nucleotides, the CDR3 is TGTGCCAGTACCGTGGGGGCAGGGCAGCCCCAGCATTTT. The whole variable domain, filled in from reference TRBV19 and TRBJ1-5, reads DGGITQSPKYLFRKEGQNVTLSCEQNLNHDAMYWYRQDPGQGLRLIYYSQIVNDFQKGDIAEGYSVSREKKESFPLTVTSAQKNPTAFYLCASTVGAGQPQHFGDGTRLSIL.

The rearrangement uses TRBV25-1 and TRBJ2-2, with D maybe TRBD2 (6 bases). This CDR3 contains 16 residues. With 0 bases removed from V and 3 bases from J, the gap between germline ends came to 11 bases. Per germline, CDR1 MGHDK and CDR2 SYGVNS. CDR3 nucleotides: TGTGCCAGCAGTGAATACCCTGGCGGGGACACCGGGGAGCTGTTTTTT. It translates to CASSEYPGGDTGELFF.

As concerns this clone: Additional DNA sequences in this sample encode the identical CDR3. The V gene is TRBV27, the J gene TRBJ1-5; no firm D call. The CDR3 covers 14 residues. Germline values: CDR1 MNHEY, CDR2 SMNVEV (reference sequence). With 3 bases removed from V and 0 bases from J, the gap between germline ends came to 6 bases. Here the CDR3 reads CASSFSFSNQPQHF. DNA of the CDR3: TGTGCCAGCAGTTTTTCATTTAGCAATCAGCCCCAGCATTTT.

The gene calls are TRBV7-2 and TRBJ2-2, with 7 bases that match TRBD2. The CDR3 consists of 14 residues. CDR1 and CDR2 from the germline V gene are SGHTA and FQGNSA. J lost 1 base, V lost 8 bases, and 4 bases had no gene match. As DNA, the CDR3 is TGTGCCAGCCGGTGGGGGGGGAACACCGGGGAGCTGTTTTTT. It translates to CASRWGGNTGELFF.

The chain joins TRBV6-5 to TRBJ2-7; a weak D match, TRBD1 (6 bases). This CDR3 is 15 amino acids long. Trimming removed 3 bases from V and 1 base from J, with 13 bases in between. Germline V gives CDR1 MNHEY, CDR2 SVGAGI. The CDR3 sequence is CASSYGTSGSYEQYF. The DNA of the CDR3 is TGTGCCAGCAGTTATGGGACATCGGGGTCCTACGAGCAGTACTTC.